One sample yielded the 19 T cell receptor beta chains listed below, sequenced in a study of cytomegalovirus exposure and HLA in healthy donors. The primer mix had 60 Vbeta and 13 Jbeta primers. Data came from immunoSEQ multiplex PCR; TCRdb stores just in-frame clones and leaves some out. The data show a few hundred thousand clones, with about 80% seen just once and around 0.57% held by the top ten. Sequenced material: PBMCs. Every receptor here comes from a woman in her 40s in good health and CMV-seronegative.

The chain couples TRBV7-9 to TRBJ1-5; 7 positions agree with TRBD1. Germline trimming cut 0 bases from V and 4 bases from J; bases unmatched to any gene: 3. This CDR3 has 15 residues. Germline values: CDR1 SEHNR, CDR2 FQNEAQ (reference sequence). The CDR3 spells CASSLAGTENQPQHF. Here the CDR3 DNA reads TGTGCCAGCAGCTTAGCCGGGACAGAAAATCAGCCCCAGCATTTT.

V is TRBV6-5 and J is TRBJ2-7; 10 positions agree with TRBD1. The trim removed 0 bases at V and 4 bases at J, leaving 6 bases unmatched. This CDR3 has 16 residues. Germline CDR1 and CDR2: MNHEY and SVGAGI. The CDR3 DNA sequence: TGTGCCAGCAGTTACTCGAGGGACAGGGGTGGGTACGAGCAGTACTTC. Amino acids: CASSYSRDRGGYEQYF.

J is TRBJ2-5 and V is TRBV7-9; 9 nucleotides align to TRBD1. The V gene's germline CDR1 is SEHNR and CDR2 FQNEAQ (reference sequence). V was clipped by 2 bases and J by 3 bases; unmatched bases: 7. The CDR3 has 16 amino acids. The CDR3 is CASSLRDRGLKETQYF. The CDR3 DNA sequence: TGTGCCAGCAGCTTAAGAGACAGGGGGTTAAAAGAGACCCAGTACTTC. Full variable domain (missing parts from reference TRBV7-9 and TRBJ2-5): DTGVSQNPRHKITKRGQNVTFRCDPISEHNRLYWYRQTLGQGPEFLTYFQNEAQLEKSRLLSDRFSAERPKGSFSTLEIQRTEQGDSAMYLCASSLRDRGLKETQYFGPGTRLLVL.

The chain combines TRBV13 with TRBJ2-7, with 10 bases lining up with TRBD1. Germline loops: CDR1 PRHDT, CDR2 FYEKMQ (reference sequence). After removal of 4 bases from V and 3 bases from J, the junction contained 3 bases not matched to a gene. This CDR3 has 14 amino acids. The CDR3 sequence: CASSSRDRGYEQYF. In DNA form, the CDR3 reads TGTGCCAGCAGCTCAAGGGACAGGGGCTACGAGCAGTACTTC.

The chain employs TRBV6-1 and TRBJ2-7; 7 positions match TRBD1. The length of the CDR3 is 16 residues. Trimming took 2 bases from V and 0 from J; bases not matched to a gene: 7. Germline V lookup: CDR1 MNHNS, CDR2 SASEGT. The DNA for the CDR3 is TGTGCCAGCAGTGAAATGGGTGGGACAGTCTCCTACGAGCAGTACTTC. Amino acid sequence: CASSEMGGTVSYEQYF.

A few counts support this clone. V gene TRBV6-5 combines with J gene TRBJ2-7, with 7 bases identical to TRBD2. Trimming took 5 bases from V and 2 from J; bases not matched to a gene: 3. The CDR3 sequence is 13 residues long. Germline values: CDR1 MNHEY, CDR2 SVGAGI. The CDR3 DNA reads as TGTGCCAGCAGTCTGGGACTACCCTACGAGCAGTACTTC. It encodes CASSLGLPYEQYF.

The sample holds a few counts of this clone. The V call is TRBV7-9, the J call TRBJ1-5, with 10 bases that match TRBD1. Germline CDR1 and CDR2: SEHNR and FQNEAQ (reference sequence). Trimming at V came to 5 bases and at J to 4 bases, leaving 2 bases not matched to a gene. The CDR3 is 14 amino acids. The CDR3 DNA is TGTGCCAGCAGCCGGGACAGGGGAAATCAGCCCCAGCATTTT. The encoded protein is CASSRDRGNQPQHF.

The chain couples TRBV6-6 to TRBJ1-4; 8 nucleotides line up with TRBD1. The germline gives CDR1 MNHNY, CDR2 SVGAGI (reference sequence). The CDR3 is 16 amino acids. J was trimmed by 4 bases and V by 2 bases; bases with no gene match: 6. The CDR3 reads CASSYIGQGYNEKLFF. CDR3 in DNA: TGTGCCAGCAGTTACATAGGACAGGGATATAATGAAAAACTGTTTTTT.

The chain uses TRBV7-3 and TRBJ2-2, with D uncertain. The CDR3 extends over 13 amino acids. Per the germline V gene, CDR1 is SGHTA and CDR2 is FQGTGA. V lost 5 bases to trimming and J lost 1 base, with 5 bases between them. The CDR3 reads CASSPRNTGELFF. The CDR3 nucleotides read TGTGCCAGCAGCCCGCGGAACACCGGGGAGCTGTTTTTT. The full variable domain, in which reference TRBV7-3 and TRBJ2-2 provide the parts outside the CDR3, is GAGVSQTPSNKVTEKGKYVELRCDPISGHTALYWYRQSLGQGPEFLIYFQGTGAADDSGLPNDRFFAVRPEGSVSTLKIQRTERGDSAVYLCASSPRNTGELFFGEGSRLTVL.

The chain carries TRBV6-5 and TRBJ1-2, with no clear D. The V end lost 0 bases, the J end lost 5 bases, and 10 bases lay between the germline ends. This CDR3 is 14 amino acids long. The V gene's germline CDR1 is MNHEY and CDR2 SVGAGI. This CDR3 is CASSYSAPPYGYTF. CDR3 DNA: TGTGCCAGCAGTTACTCGGCCCCGCCATATGGCTACACCTTC.

The V and J genes are TRBV23-1 and TRBJ1-6, with TRBD1 identical over 7 bases. TRBV23-1 is known as an ORF, though its function is uncertain. The length of the CDR3 is 20 residues. J lost 7 bases, V lost 0 bases, and 18 bases had no gene match. The CDR3 DNA reads TGCGCCAGCAGTCAATCCCGACCCGACAGGGTGGACCTGCTAAATTCACCCCTCCACTTT. It encodes CASSQSRPDRVDLLNSPLHF.

This clone was counted only a few times. The gene calls are TRBV25-1 and TRBJ2-5; 8 bases align to TRBD2. V was pared by 4 bases and J by 4 bases, with 8 bases of the junction left unmatched. Germline V CDR1 and CDR2: MGHDK, SYGVNS. The CDR3 length is 15 residues. CDR3 DNA sequence: TGTGCCAGCAGTGCATTCGGCGGGGGGCGAGAGACCCAGTACTTC. It yields the protein CASSAFGGGRETQYF.

The V gene is TRBV10-3, the J gene TRBJ1-1, with TRBD1 matching over 7 bases. CDR1 ENHRY and CDR2 SYGVKD come from the germline V gene. Trimming removed 7 bases from V and 4 bases from J; junction bases left unmatched: 6. CDR3 size: 13 residues. In DNA form, the CDR3 reads TGTGCCATCACTGGAGGGGGCGGCACTGAAGCTTTCTTT. It specifies CAITGGGGTEAFF.

The CDR3 DNA reads as TGTGCCAGTACTCCGACACACACCGGGGAGCTGTTTTTT. Amino acid sequence: CASTPTHTGELFF. The V call is TRBV19, the J call TRBJ2-2; D unclear. The CDR3 runs to 13 residues. Germline V gene data show CDR1 as LNHDA and CDR2 as SQIVND (reference sequence). V lost 7 bases, J lost 3 bases, and 9 bases lay in between.

This sequence joins TRBV30 and TRBJ1-3; 7 bases align to TRBD1. From germline, CDR1 is GTSNPN and CDR2 SVGIG (reference sequence). The CDR3 spans 13 residues. V was clipped by 2 bases and J by 7 bases; unmatched bases: 5. The CDR3: CAWSSNRGNTIYF. The CDR3 region has the DNA TGTGCCTGGAGTTCAAACAGGGGCAACACCATATATTTT.

This clone has just one count. V is TRBV5-6 and J is TRBJ1-5; weak D call: TRBD1 (6 bases). V was clipped by 3 bases and J by 0 bases, with 16 bases between them. In germline, CDR1 is SGHDT, CDR2 YYEEEE. The CDR3 sequence is 17 residues long. The CDR3 nucleotides are TGTGCCAGCAGCTCCCGACAGGACTTAGATAGCAATCAGCCCCAGCATTTT. Translation: CASSSRQDLDSNQPQHF.

The chain employs TRBV2 and TRBJ2-1; 7 nucleotides agree with TRBD2. CDR3 length: 17 residues. Looked up from germline, CDR1 is SNHLY and CDR2 is FYNNEI. The V and J ends lost 7 bases and 8 bases, in that order; junction bases with no gene match: 20. The CDR3 loop reads CASNQMGSGALSDEQFF. CDR3 nucleotides: TGTGCCAGCAACCAAATGGGGAGCGGGGCTTTATCGGATGAGCAGTTCTTC.

The V call is TRBV28, the J call TRBJ1-1; no reliable D call. CDR3 size: 12 residues. The V and J ends lost 1 base and 7 bases respectively, with 7 bases between them. Per the germline V gene, CDR1 is MDHEN and CDR2 is SYDVKM. The CDR3 coding sequence is TGTGCCAGCAGTTTATTTAACGGTGAAGCTTTCTTT. Its protein is CASSLFNGEAFF.

V is TRBV4-1 and J is TRBJ2-6; 7 nucleotides match TRBD1. V lost 2 bases and J lost 0; bases outside the gene matches: 13. This CDR3 spans 20 amino acids. Germline-derived CDR1 and CDR2 are MGHRA and YSYEKL. CDR3 sequence (DNA): TGCGCCAGCAGCCAATACCCCGTACAGGGGTTTGACTCTGGGGCCAACGTCCTGACTTTC. Its protein is CASSQYPVQGFDSGANVLTF.